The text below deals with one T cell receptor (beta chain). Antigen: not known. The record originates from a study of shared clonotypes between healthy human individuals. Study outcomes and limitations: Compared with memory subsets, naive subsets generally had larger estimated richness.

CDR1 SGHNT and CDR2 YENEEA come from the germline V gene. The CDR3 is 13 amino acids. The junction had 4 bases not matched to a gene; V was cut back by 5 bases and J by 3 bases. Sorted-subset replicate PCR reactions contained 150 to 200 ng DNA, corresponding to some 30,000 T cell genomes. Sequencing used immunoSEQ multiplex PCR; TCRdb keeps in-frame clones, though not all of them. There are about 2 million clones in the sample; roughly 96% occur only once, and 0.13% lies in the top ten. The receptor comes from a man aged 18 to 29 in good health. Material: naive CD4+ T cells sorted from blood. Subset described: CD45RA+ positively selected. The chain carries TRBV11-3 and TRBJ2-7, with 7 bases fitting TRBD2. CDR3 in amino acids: CASSPGLHYEQYF. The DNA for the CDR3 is TGTGCCAGCAGCCCGGGACTACACTACGAGCAGTACTTC.